This paragraph covers one T cell receptor beta chain sequence. The participants were between roughly 18 and 100 years old and came from 24 US areas. As originally analysed: Scientists estimated how many nucleated cells there were by amplifying reference gene primers. Method: immunoSEQ multiplex PCR; TCRdb's copy keeps in-frame clones and lacks some. The D gene and trimming were derived from the DNA, and the V and J assignments and clone size from that table. Of some 270,000 clones listed, 88% are singletons. This entry comes from a study of blood T cell repertoires in COVID-19. Overall study: Acute and convalescent COVID-19 specimens originated in the United States, Italy and Spain. PBMCs, B-cell-depleted T cells, or T cells provided the cDNA or gDNA that made up the material.

The receptor comes from a woman aged 35 to 49 who had been exposed to COVID-19. Sequencing used PBMCs or T cells enriched from blood (not recorded which).

The CDR3 DNA is TGTGCCAGCAGCTACCCACCCACTAGTCCCGCGAACACCGGGGAGCTGTTTTTT. Its translation is CASSYPPTSPANTGELFF. This chain joins TRBV5-4 and TRBJ2-2; perhaps TRBD2 as D (5 bases). This CDR3 region has 18 residues. Germline assignment: CDR1 SGHNT and CDR2 YYREEE (reference sequence). V was trimmed by 3 bases and J by 0 bases, leaving 18 bases between them.